One sample yielded the 29 T cell receptor beta chains listed below, sequenced in a study of OX40 agonist ivuxolimab in advanced cancers. Method: immunoSEQ multiplex PCR; TCRdb's copy keeps in-frame clones and lacks some. The table records fewer than 65,000 clones, roughly nine tenths of them present only once. Sequencing used CD4+ or CD8+ T cells sorted from blood, obtained in a trial of the OX40 agonist ivuxolimab. Source of these receptors: an adult with an advanced solid tumor such as melanoma, head and neck, liver or kidney cancer.

The gene calls are TRBV4-1 and TRBJ1-1; tentative D call: TRBD1 (6 bases). There are 17 residues in the CDR3. Germline CDR1 is MGHRA and CDR2 is YSYEKL. Trimming removed 4 bases at V and 1 base at J, with 19 bases between. The CDR3 loop reads CASSPGDGAGRNTEAFF. The CDR3 DNA reads as TGCGCCAGCAGCCCAGGGGACGGGGCCGGTCGGAACACTGAAGCTTTCTTT.

V and J are TRBV19 and TRBJ2-3; 13 nucleotides align to TRBD2. Per the germline V gene, CDR1 is LNHDA and CDR2 is SQIVND (reference sequence). The CDR3 has 15 residues. Trimming cost V 4 bases and J 4 bases; bases outside gene matches: 2. DNA for the CDR3: TGTGCCAGTAGTACCGGACTAGCGGGGGCAGATACGCAGTATTTT. As protein: CASSTGLAGADTQYF.

V gene TRBV19 combines with J gene TRBJ2-7, with D perhaps matching TRBD1 (5 bases). Per the germline V gene, CDR1 is LNHDA and CDR2 is SQIVND (reference sequence). This CDR3 spans 13 amino acids. The V end lost 4 bases, the J end lost 3 bases, and 10 bases lay between the germline ends. In nucleotides, the CDR3 is TGTGCCAGTAGTACAGGACACCTCTACGAGCAGTACTTC. This translates into CASSTGHLYEQYF.

The chain links TRBV7-9 to TRBJ1-3, with D uncertain. V lost 4 bases, J lost 0 bases, and 13 bases lay in between. The CDR3 consists of 16 residues. Germline loops: CDR1 SEHNR, CDR2 FQNEAQ (reference sequence). The CDR3 sequence is CASSSYSGSSGNTIYF. For the CDR3, the DNA is TGTGCCAGCAGCTCATACAGTGGTAGCTCTGGAAACACCATATATTTT.

The V call is TRBV2, the J call TRBJ2-7; TRBD2 might be the D (5 bases). With 11 bases removed from V and 2 bases from J, the gap between germline ends came to 16 bases. Germline loops: CDR1 SNHLY, CDR2 FYNNEI. This CDR3 spans 13 amino acids. Written as DNA, the CDR3 is TGTGCCGTAACCCGGGAAGGGCCCTACGAGCAGTACTTC. This encodes CAVTREGPYEQYF.

The chain has TRBV5-1 and TRBJ1-2, with D possibly TRBD1 on 6 matching bases. The CDR3 runs to 15 residues. V was cut by 0 bases and J by 2 bases, with 11 bases left in between. Germline lookup yields CDR1 SGHRS and CDR2 YFSETQ. CDR3 bases: TGCGCCAGCAGCTTGGAAGGGGGTTGGAACTATGGCTACACCTTC. Translation: CASSLEGGWNYGYTF.

The chain couples TRBV5-1 to TRBJ2-1; D not certain. CDR3 length equals 14 residues. Germline V gives CDR1 SGHRS, CDR2 YFSETQ. V was clipped by 1 base and J by 2 bases, with 7 bases between them. Written as DNA, the CDR3 is TGCGCCAGCAGCTTGAGGACCACCTACAATGAGCAGTTCTTC. It translates to CASSLRTTYNEQFF.

The J gene is TRBJ1-1, the V gene TRBV10-3; D uncertain. Trimming cost V 2 bases and J 0 bases, with 7 bases left between them. This CDR3 has 14 residues. Germline values: CDR1 ENHRY, CDR2 SYGVKD. This CDR3 is CAISEELMNTEAFF. CDR3 coding DNA: TGTGCCATCAGTGAGGAACTAATGAACACTGAAGCTTTCTTT.

The CDR3: CSVIGLHRDRDYGYTF. The DNA of the CDR3 is TGCAGCGTTATAGGTCTGCACAGGGACCGAGACTATGGCTACACCTTC. V is TRBV29-1 and J is TRBJ1-2; a weak D match, TRBD1 (6 bases). Germline CDR1 is SQVTM and CDR2 is ANQGSEA. Trimming left V 5 bases short and J 3 bases short, with 22 bases between. There are 16 residues in the CDR3.

The J gene is TRBJ2-1, the V gene TRBV19; 8 nucleotides agree with TRBD2. This CDR3 comprises 14 residues. V gave up 2 bases and J gave up 7 bases; unmatched junction bases: 4. CDR1 and CDR2 (germline): LNHDA, SQIVND (reference sequence). The CDR3 sequence: CASSIRGGLNEQFF. The CDR3 region has the DNA TGTGCCAGTAGTATACGGGGGGGCCTAAATGAGCAGTTCTTC. The whole variable domain, remainder taken from reference TRBV19 and TRBJ2-1, is DGGITQSPKYLFRKEGQNVTLSCEQNLNHDAMYWYRQDPGQGLRLIYYSQIVNDFQKGDIAEGYSVSREKKESFPLTVTSAQKNPTAFYLCASSIRGGLNEQFFGPGTRLTVL.

The CDR3 DNA is TGTGCCAGCAGTGTCCTAGCGGGGGTTGACACAGATACGCAGTATTTT. Its protein product is CASSVLAGVDTDTQYF. V is TRBV25-1 and J is TRBJ2-3; the match to TRBD2 covers 10 bases. The length of the CDR3 is 16 residues. Germline-derived CDR1 and CDR2 are MGHDK and SYGVNS. V dropped 4 bases and J dropped 2; count of bases not matched to a gene: 6.

The chain combines TRBV7-2 with TRBJ1-3, with a tentative D call TRBD1 (6 bases). This CDR3 comprises 17 residues. CDR1 SGHTA and CDR2 FQGNSA come from the germline V gene. Trimming took 2 bases from V and 0 from J, leaving 14 bases between them. As DNA, the CDR3 is TGTGCCAGCAGCTTACCAACAGGGATCTTCTCTGGAAACACCATATATTTT. Its protein product is CASSLPTGIFSGNTIYF.

This rearrangement joins TRBV27 to TRBJ2-5, with 8 bases aligning to TRBD1. CDR3 length equals 18 residues. Germline values: CDR1 MNHEY, CDR2 SMNVEV (reference sequence). The V and J ends lost 3 bases and 1 base, in that order; junction bases with no gene match: 13. Here the CDR3 DNA reads TGTGCCAGCAGTTTTGCGGCAGGGGGCGCGTCCGTCCAAGAGACCCAGTACTTC. Amino acid sequence: CASSFAAGGASVQETQYF.

This CDR3 reads CASSLGPGQGNGELFF. CDR3 DNA sequence: TGTGCCAGCAGCTTAGGGCCGGGACAGGGCAACGGGGAGCTGTTTTTT. The chain joins TRBV7-6 to TRBJ2-2; the match to TRBD1 covers 9 bases. CDR1 is SGHVS and CDR2 is FNYEAQ in the germline V gene. CDR3 length: 16 residues. The V gene end was trimmed by 1 base and the J gene end by 7 bases; junction bases not matched to a gene: 7.

The chain recombines TRBV27 with TRBJ2-5, with D tentatively TRBD2 (7 bases). V lost 4 bases to trimming and J lost 5 bases, with 17 bases between them. This CDR3 has 15 residues. From germline, CDR1 is MNHEY and CDR2 SMNVEV (reference sequence). The CDR3 DNA reads TGTGCCAGCAGTTCGAGGGGGGGCCCCCGGGAGACCCAGTACTTC. Protein sequence: CASSSRGGPRETQYF.

This clone was counted once. The chain joins TRBV5-4 to TRBJ1-6, with D maybe TRBD1 (5 bases). This CDR3 contains 13 residues. Germline V lookup: CDR1 SGHNT, CDR2 YYREEE (reference sequence). V shed 0 bases and J shed 7 bases, with 5 bases lying between them. The CDR3, as DNA: TGTGCCAGCAGCTTGGGGGGCAATTCACCCCTCCACTTT. Its protein is CASSLGGNSPLHF.

About this clone: This sample includes further DNA sequences coding for the same CDR3. The chain recombines TRBV28 with TRBJ1-1; no definite D call. Trimming shortened V by 2 bases and J by 8 bases, and 6 bases separated the two germline ends. This CDR3 is 11 amino acids long. CDR1 is MDHEN and CDR2 is SYDVKM in the germline V gene. This chain's CDR3 is CASSLITEAFF. CDR3 nucleotide sequence: TGTGCCAGCAGTTTAATCACGGAAGCTTTCTTT.

The rearrangement joins TRBV19 to TRBJ1-1; D is ambiguous. Germline V gene data show CDR1 as LNHDA and CDR2 as SQIVND (reference sequence). V lost 8 bases and J 0 bases, leaving 10 bases between the germline ends. The CDR3 has 13 amino acids. CDR3 in amino acids: CASGEGLNTEAFF. For the CDR3, the DNA is TGTGCCAGTGGGGAGGGCCTGAACACTGAAGCTTTCTTT.

The chain carries TRBV28 and TRBJ2-7, with D unclear. Germline V gives CDR1 MDHEN, CDR2 SYDVKM. Trimming removed 5 bases at V and 0 bases at J, with 5 bases between. This CDR3 has 12 residues. CDR3 sequence reads: CASSPPSYEQYF. In DNA form, the CDR3 reads TGTGCCAGCAGTCCCCCCTCCTACGAGCAGTACTTC.

The chain links TRBV28 to TRBJ1-5; 7 bases map to TRBD1. Trimming cost V 4 bases and J 2 bases; bases outside gene matches: 5. The CDR3 spans 15 residues. The V gene's germline CDR1 is MDHEN and CDR2 SYDVKM. Here the CDR3 reads CASSYRGIGNQPQHF. The CDR3 DNA follows: TGTGCCAGCAGTTACAGGGGTATTGGCAATCAGCCCCAGCATTTT.

About this clone itself: This sample includes further DNA sequences coding for the same CDR3. The chain combines TRBV11-2 with TRBJ2-5; D unclear. Germline V gene data show CDR1 as SGHAT and CDR2 as FQNNGV. Trimming stripped 1 base from V and 4 bases from J, with 1 base between. This CDR3 spans 11 amino acids. CDR3 nucleotide sequence: TGTGCCAGCAGCTTAGGAGAGACCCAGTACTTC. Translating it yields CASSLGETQYF.

This clone appeared once. The chain links TRBV11-2 to TRBJ2-7; D is ambiguous. The CDR3 covers 15 residues. Germline V CDR1 and CDR2: SGHAT, FQNNGV. V dropped 5 bases and J dropped 7 bases, with 21 bases sitting between them. The CDR3 region is CASSLTRRSLWEQYF. CDR3 sequence (DNA): TGTGCCAGCAGCCTGACTCGACGATCGCTTTGGGAGCAGTACTTC.

The gene calls are TRBV6-1 and TRBJ1-1, with TRBD1 identical over 7 bases. V gave up 6 bases and J gave up 2 bases; unmatched junction bases: 6. Germline CDR1 and CDR2: MNHNS and SASEGT. The CDR3 is made up of 14 amino acids. CDR3 sequence reads: CASSPGTVNTEAFF. In nucleotides, the CDR3 is TGTGCCAGCAGCCCCGGGACAGTTAACACTGAAGCTTTCTTT.

This clone came up a few times. The chain recombines TRBV6-5 with TRBJ2-7, with unresolved D. The CDR3 is 11 amino acids. V lost 1 base and J 3 bases, leaving 1 base between the germline ends. From germline, CDR1 is MNHEY and CDR2 SVGAGI. The CDR3: CASSYFYEQYF. In DNA form, the CDR3 reads TGTGCCAGCAGTTACTTCTACGAGCAGTACTTC.

V is TRBV5-6 and J is TRBJ2-1; TRBD1 agrees at 10 bases. The V gene's germline CDR1 is SGHDT and CDR2 YYEEEE. V lost 2 bases to trimming and J lost 6 bases; unmatched junction nucleotides: 5. The CDR3 runs to 15 residues. CDR3 nucleotide sequence: TGTGCCAGCAGCTTCGGGACAGGGGTGTTCAATGAGCAGTTCTTC. Translation: CASSFGTGVFNEQFF.

This clone was picked up a small number of times. The chain links TRBV5-4 to TRBJ2-7; D perhaps matches TRBD1 (6 bases). Germline V gene data show CDR1 as SGHNT and CDR2 as YYREEE (reference sequence). The CDR3 sequence is 17 residues long. Deletions cut 0 bases from V and 2 bases from J, with 18 bases between. CDR3 bases: TGTGCCAGCAGCTTGGATGGGGAAGGGGGAATCACCTACGAGCAGTACTTC. Translated, it gives CASSLDGEGGITYEQYF.

This rearrangement joins TRBV7-8 to TRBJ2-7, with D hard to call. Trimming left V 1 base short and J 5 bases short, with 3 bases between. The CDR3 contains 11 residues. Germline assignment: CDR1 SGHVS and CDR2 FQNEAQ. Written as DNA, the CDR3 is TGTGCCAGCAGCTTAGGTAACGAGCAGTACTTC. Its translation is CASSLGNEQYF.

The rearrangement uses TRBV27 and TRBJ1-1, with 7 bases that match TRBD1. The germline V gene encodes CDR1 MNHEY and CDR2 SMNVEV (reference sequence). CDR3 length: 13 amino acids. Unmatched junction bases numbered 5, after V lost 6 bases and J lost 4 bases. CDR3 sequence reads: CASSTGVTTEAFF. CDR3 coding DNA: TGTGCCAGCAGCACAGGGGTTACCACTGAAGCTTTCTTT.

This chain joins TRBV6-1 and TRBJ1-4; a possible D gene is TRBD1 (5 bases). Trimming cost V 6 bases and J 8 bases, with 19 bases left between them. Per germline, CDR1 MNHNS and CDR2 SASEGT. The CDR3 extends over 15 amino acids. The CDR3 DNA sequence: TGTGCCAGCAGACCCGGGAATGGGGCTCGGGAAAAACTGTTTTTT. This translates into CASRPGNGAREKLFF.